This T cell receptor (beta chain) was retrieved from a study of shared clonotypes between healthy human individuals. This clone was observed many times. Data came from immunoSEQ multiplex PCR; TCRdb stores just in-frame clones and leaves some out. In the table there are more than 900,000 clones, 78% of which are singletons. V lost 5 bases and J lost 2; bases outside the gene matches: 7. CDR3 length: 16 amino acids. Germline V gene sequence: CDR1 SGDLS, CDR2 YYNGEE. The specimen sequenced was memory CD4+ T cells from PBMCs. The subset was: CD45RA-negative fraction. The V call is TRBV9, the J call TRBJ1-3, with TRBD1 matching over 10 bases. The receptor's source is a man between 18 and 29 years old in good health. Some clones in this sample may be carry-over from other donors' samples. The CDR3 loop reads CASRRGQGIPGNTIYF. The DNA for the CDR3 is TGTGCCAGCAGACGGGGACAGGGGATACCTGGAAACACCATATATTTT.